One and the same sample provided the 12 T cell receptor beta chains below, sequenced in a study of OX40 agonist ivuxolimab in advanced cancers. Clones were sequenced by immunoSEQ multiplex PCR, and TCRdb holds only the in-frame ones, with some missing. The sample has approximately 75,000 clones; more than 75% are singletons. Sequences were derived from CD4+ or CD8+ T cells sorted from blood, sampled in a trial of the OX40 agonist ivuxolimab. Receptor source: an adult with an advanced solid tumor such as melanoma, head and neck, liver or kidney cancer.

This chain joins TRBV6-5 and TRBJ2-7; 14 positions agree with TRBD2. Germline CDR1 MNHEY, CDR2 SVGAGI. The CDR3 has 15 amino acids. Losses at the gene ends were 5 bases for V and 7 bases for J; bases not matched to a gene: 7. CDR3: CASSHGTSGRKEQYF. For the CDR3, the DNA is TGTGCCAGCAGTCACGGGACTAGCGGGAGAAAAGAGCAGTACTTC.

The chain links TRBV29-1 to TRBJ1-1; 7 nucleotides agree with TRBD1. The CDR3 loop spans 14 amino acids. V trimming: 7 bases; J trimming: 5 bases; junction bases outside the gene matches: 13. CDR1 is SQVTM and CDR2 is ANQGSEA in the germline V gene. This CDR3 reads CSAVSQGVRTEAFF. CDR3 DNA sequence: TGCAGCGCCGTATCCCAGGGGGTACGGACTGAAGCTTTCTTT.

The chain joins TRBV7-2 to TRBJ2-1; no clear D gene. From germline, CDR1 is SGHTA and CDR2 FQGNSA. The V gene lost 5 bases and the J gene lost 2 bases, with 13 bases spanning the gap. The CDR3 runs 15 residues. CDR3 nucleotides: TGTGCCAGCAGCCCCCCAGTCCGGGCCTACAATGAGCAGTTCTTC. Its translation is CASSPPVRAYNEQFF.

The table lists this clone with a few counts. V usage is TRBV15 and J usage is TRBJ1-2; TRBD1 is a possible D gene (5 bases). Germline CDR1 and CDR2: LNHNV and YYDKDF (reference sequence). The V end lost 1 base, the J end lost 4 bases, and 13 bases lay between the germline ends. The CDR3 extends over 15 amino acids. The CDR3 nucleotides read TGTGCCACCAGCAGAGTCCCCAGGGTTAGCTATGGCTACACCTTC. Its translation is CATSRVPRVSYGYTF. The variable domain in full, completed from reference TRBV15 and TRBJ1-2, reads DAMVIQNPRYQVTQFGKPVTLSCSQTLNHNVMYWYQQKSSQAPKLLFHYYDKDFNNEADTPDNFQSRRPNTSFCFLDIRSPGLGDTAMYLCATSRVPRVSYGYTFGSGTRLTVV.

DNA of the CDR3: TGTGCCTGGAGTGTAAGGACTACCTACAATGAGCAGTTCTTC. Translating gives CAWSVRTTYNEQFF. The chain joins TRBV30 to TRBJ2-1; D is possibly TRBD2 (6 bases). CDR1 is GTSNPN, CDR2 SVGIG, per germline (reference sequence). The CDR3 is made up of 14 amino acids. V gave up 0 bases and J gave up 2 bases, with 8 bases separating them.

As regards this clone: One end of the junction is discordant with germline, which a read error may explain. This sequence joins TRBV11-3 and TRBJ1-1; maybe TRBD1 (6 bases). This CDR3 spans 15 amino acids. Looked up from germline, CDR1 is SGHNT and CDR2 is YENEEA. CDR3 sequence reads: CASSLETQGFTEAFF. DNA for the CDR3: TGTGCCAGCAGCCTAGAAACACAGGGCTTCACTGAAGCTTTCTTT.

The V call is TRBV19, the J call TRBJ1-1; D is unresolved. The V and J ends lost 6 bases and 1 base respectively, with 6 bases between them. Germline V lookup: CDR1 LNHDA, CDR2 SQIVND (reference sequence). The CDR3 is 12 residues long. CDR3 region: CASRGRNTEAFF. The CDR3, as DNA: TGTGCCAGTAGAGGCAGGAACACTGAAGCTTTCTTT.

V usage is TRBV29-1 and J usage is TRBJ2-2; TRBD2 matches at 9 bases. The CDR3 runs to 13 residues. From germline, CDR1 is SQVTM and CDR2 ANQGSEA. The V and J ends lost 4 bases and 6 bases, in that order; junction bases with no gene match: 3. Here the CDR3 DNA reads TGCAGCGTTGCTAGCGGGGCGGCCGGGGAGCTGTTTTTT. Amino acids: CSVASGAAGELFF.

J is TRBJ1-4 and V is TRBV7-2; the D gene is possibly TRBD1 (6 bases). Trimming cost V 4 bases and J 8 bases, with 14 bases left between them. Germline V CDR1 and CDR2: SGHTA, FQGNSA. The CDR3 is made up of 14 amino acids. The CDR3 sequence is CASSSPGDWEKLFF. DNA of the CDR3: TGTGCCAGCAGCTCTCCAGGGGATTGGGAAAAACTGTTTTTT.

V usage is TRBV18 and J usage is TRBJ2-1, with 10 nucleotides matching TRBD1. The germline CDR1 and CDR2 sequences are KGHSH and LQKENI. This CDR3 is built from 14 residues. Trimming removed 4 bases from V and 7 bases from J; junction bases left unmatched: 4. The CDR3 nucleotides are TGTGCCAGCTCACTCGACAGGGGGCTTAATGAGCAGTTCTTC. It yields the protein CASSLDRGLNEQFF.

The chain couples TRBV28 to TRBJ1-1; D not resolved. CDR3 length: 13 residues. Germline values: CDR1 MDHEN, CDR2 SYDVKM. V lost 4 bases to trimming and J lost 2 bases, with 8 bases between them. CDR3 in DNA: TGTGCCAGCAGTTCGGCCGGAAACACTGAAGCTTTCTTT. Protein: CASSSAGNTEAFF.

The gene calls are TRBV6-5 and TRBJ1-2; D ambiguous. Per the germline V gene, CDR1 is MNHEY and CDR2 is SVGAGI. Trimming shortened V by 6 bases and J by 6 bases, and 11 bases separated the two germline ends. This CDR3 is 12 amino acids long. CDR3 nucleotide sequence: TGTGCCAGCAGCCCCTACGGGGATGGCTACACCTTC. It translates to CASSPYGDGYTF.